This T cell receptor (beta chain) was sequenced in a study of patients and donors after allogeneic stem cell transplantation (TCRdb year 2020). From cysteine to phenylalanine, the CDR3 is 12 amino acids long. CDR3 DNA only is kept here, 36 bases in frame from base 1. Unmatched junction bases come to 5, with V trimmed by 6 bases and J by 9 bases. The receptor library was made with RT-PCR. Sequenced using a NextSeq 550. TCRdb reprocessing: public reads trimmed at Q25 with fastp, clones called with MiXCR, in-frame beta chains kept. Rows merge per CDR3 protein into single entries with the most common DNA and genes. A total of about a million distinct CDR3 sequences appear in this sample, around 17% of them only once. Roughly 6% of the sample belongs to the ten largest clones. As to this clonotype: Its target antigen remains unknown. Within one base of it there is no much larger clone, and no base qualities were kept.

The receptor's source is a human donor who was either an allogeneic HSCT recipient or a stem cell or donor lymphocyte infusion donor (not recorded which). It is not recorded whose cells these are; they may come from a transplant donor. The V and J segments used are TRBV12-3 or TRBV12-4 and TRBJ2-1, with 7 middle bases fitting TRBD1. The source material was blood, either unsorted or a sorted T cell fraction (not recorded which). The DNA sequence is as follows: TGTGCCAGCAGAACAGGGGTGGGTGAGCAGTTCTTC. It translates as CASRTGVGEQFF.